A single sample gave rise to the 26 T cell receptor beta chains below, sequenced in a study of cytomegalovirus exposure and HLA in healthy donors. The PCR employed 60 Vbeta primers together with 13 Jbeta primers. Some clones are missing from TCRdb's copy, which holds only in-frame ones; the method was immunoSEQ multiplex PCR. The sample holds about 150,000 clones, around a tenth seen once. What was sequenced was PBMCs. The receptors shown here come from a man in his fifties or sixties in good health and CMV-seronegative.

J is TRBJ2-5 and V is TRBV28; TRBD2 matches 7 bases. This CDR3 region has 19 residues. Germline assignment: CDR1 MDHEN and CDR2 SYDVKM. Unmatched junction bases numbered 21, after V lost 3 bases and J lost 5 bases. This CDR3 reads CASSFFGRSMGLRGETQYF. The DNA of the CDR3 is TGTGCCAGCAGTTTCTTCGGACGATCAATGGGCCTGCGGGGGGAGACCCAGTACTTC.

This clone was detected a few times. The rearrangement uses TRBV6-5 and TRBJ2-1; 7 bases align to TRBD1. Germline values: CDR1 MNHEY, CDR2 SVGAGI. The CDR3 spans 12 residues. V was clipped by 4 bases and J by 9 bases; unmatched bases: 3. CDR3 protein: CASSLTGSEQFF. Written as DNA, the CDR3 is TGTGCCAGCAGTTTGACAGGGAGTGAGCAGTTCTTC.

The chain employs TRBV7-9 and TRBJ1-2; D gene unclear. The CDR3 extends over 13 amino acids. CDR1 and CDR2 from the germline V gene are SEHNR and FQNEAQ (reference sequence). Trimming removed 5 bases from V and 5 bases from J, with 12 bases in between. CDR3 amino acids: CASSPGGQYGYTF. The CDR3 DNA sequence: TGTGCCAGCAGCCCCGGAGGGCAGTATGGCTACACCTTC.

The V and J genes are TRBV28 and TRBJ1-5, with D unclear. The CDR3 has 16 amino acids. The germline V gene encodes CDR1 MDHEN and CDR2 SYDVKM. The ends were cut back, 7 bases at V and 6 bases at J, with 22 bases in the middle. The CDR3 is CASTVIAGVDGQPQHF. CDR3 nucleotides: TGTGCCAGCACCGTTATAGCCGGGGTTGACGGTCAGCCCCAGCATTTT.

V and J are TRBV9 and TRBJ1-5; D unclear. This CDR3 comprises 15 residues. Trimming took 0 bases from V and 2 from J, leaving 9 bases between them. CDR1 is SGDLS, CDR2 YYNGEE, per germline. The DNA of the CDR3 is TGTGCCAGCAGCGTAGATGGCAGGCGCAATCAGCCCCAGCATTTT. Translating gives CASSVDGRRNQPQHF. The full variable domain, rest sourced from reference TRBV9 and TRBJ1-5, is DSGVTQTPKHLITATGQRVTLRCSPRSGDLSVYWYQQSLDQGLQFLIQYYNGEERAKGNILERFSAQQFPDLHSELNLSSLELGDSALYFCASSVDGRRNQPQHFGDGTRLSIL.

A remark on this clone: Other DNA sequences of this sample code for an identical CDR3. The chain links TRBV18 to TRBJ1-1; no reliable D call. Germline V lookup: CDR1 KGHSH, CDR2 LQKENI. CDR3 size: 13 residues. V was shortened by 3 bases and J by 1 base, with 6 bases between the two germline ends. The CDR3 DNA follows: TGTGCCAGCTCACCGGGCAGGAACACTGAAGCTTTCTTT. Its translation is CASSPGRNTEAFF.

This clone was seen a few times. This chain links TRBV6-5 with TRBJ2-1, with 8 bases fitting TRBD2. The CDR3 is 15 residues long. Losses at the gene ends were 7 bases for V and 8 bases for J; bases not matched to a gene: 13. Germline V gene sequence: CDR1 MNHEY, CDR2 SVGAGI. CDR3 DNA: TGTGCCAGCAAACCCGGGGGGGGACCGGTCCATGAGCAGTTCTTC. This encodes CASKPGGGPVHEQFF.

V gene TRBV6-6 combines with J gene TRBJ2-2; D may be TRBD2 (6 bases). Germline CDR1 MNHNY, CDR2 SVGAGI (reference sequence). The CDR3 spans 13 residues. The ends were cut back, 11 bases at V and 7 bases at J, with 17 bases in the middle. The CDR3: CASARLENGELFF. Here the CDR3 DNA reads TGTGCCTCAGCCCGACTAGAGAACGGGGAGCTGTTTTTT.

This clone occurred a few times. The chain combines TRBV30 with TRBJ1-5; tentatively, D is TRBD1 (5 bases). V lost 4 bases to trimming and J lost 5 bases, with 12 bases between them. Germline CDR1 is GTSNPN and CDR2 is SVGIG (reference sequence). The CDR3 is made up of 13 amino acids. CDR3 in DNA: TGTGCCTGGACAGGGAATCCCCATCAGCCCCAGCATTTT. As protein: CAWTGNPHQPQHF.

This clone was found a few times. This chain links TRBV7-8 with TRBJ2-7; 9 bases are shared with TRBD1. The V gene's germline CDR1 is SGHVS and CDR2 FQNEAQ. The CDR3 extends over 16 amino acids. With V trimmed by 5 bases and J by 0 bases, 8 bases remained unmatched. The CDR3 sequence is CASSRQPGQGSYEQYF. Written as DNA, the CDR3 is TGTGCCAGCAGCCGTCAACCGGGACAGGGCTCCTACGAGCAGTACTTC.

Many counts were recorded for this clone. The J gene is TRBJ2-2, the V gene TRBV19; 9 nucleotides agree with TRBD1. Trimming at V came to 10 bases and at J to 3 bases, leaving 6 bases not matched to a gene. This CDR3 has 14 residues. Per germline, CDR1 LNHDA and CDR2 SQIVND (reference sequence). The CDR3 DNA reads TGTGCCATCAAAAGGACAGGGGACACCGGGGAGCTGTTTTTT. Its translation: CAIKRTGDTGELFF.

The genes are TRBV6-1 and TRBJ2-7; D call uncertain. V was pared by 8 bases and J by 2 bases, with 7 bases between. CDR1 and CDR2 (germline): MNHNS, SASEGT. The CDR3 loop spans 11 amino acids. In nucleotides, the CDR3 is TGTGCCAGCGCGGCAGCCTACGAGCAGTACTTC. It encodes CASAAAYEQYF.

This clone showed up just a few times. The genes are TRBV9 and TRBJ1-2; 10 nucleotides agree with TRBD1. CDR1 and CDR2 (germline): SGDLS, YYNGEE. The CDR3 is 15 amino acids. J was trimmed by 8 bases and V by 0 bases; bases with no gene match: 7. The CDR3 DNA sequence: TGTGCCAGCAGCGTAGTGGGGACAGGGGTTGGGGGCTACACCTTC. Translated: CASSVVGTGVGGYTF.

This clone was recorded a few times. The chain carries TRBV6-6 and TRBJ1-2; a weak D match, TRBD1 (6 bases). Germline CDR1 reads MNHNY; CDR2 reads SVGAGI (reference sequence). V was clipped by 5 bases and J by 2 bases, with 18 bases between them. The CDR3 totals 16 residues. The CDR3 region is CASSPQQRQGNYGYTF. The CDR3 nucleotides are TGTGCCAGCAGTCCCCAGCAGCGTCAGGGGAACTATGGCTACACCTTC.

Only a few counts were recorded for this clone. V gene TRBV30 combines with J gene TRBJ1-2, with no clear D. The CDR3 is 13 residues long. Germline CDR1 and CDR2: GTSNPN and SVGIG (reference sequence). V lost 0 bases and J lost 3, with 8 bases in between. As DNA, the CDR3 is TGTGCCTGGAGTGTAGGGAGCTACTATGGCTACACCTTC. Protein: CAWSVGSYYGYTF.

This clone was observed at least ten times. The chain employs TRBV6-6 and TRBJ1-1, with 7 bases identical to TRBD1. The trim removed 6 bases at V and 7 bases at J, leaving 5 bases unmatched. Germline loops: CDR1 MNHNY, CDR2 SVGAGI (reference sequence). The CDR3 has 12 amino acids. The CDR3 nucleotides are TGTGCCAGCAGACGGGACAGACTTGAAGCTTTCTTT. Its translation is CASRRDRLEAFF.

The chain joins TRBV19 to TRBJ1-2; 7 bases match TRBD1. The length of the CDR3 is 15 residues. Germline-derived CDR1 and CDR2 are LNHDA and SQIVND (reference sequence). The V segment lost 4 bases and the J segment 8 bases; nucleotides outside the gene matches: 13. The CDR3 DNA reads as TGTGCCAGTAGTACCGTCCGGGACAGCCCCTTGGGCTACACCTTC. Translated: CASSTVRDSPLGYTF.

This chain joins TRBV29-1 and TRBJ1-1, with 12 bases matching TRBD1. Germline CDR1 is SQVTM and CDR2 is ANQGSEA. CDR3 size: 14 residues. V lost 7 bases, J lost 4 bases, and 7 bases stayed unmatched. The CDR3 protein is CSAGTGGFGTEAFF. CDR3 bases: TGCAGCGCTGGGACAGGGGGCTTCGGCACTGAAGCTTTCTTT. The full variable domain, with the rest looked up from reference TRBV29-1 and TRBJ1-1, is SAVISQKPSRDICQRGTSLTIQCQVDSQVTMMFWYRQQPGQSLTLIATANQGSEATYESGFVIDKFPISRPNLTFSTLTVSNMSPEDSSIYLCSAGTGGFGTEAFFGQGTRLTVV.

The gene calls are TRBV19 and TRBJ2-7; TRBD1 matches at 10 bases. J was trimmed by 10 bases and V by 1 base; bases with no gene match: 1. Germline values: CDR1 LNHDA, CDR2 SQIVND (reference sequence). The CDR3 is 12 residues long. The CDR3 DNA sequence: TGTGCCAGTAGTATAGGGGACAGGGGACAGTACTTC. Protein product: CASSIGDRGQYF.

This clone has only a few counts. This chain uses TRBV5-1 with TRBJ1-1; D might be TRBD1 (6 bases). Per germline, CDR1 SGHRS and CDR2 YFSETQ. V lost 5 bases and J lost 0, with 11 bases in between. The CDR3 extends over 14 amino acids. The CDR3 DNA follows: TGCGCCAGCAGGGGACACATCATGAACACTGAAGCTTTCTTT. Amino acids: CASRGHIMNTEAFF.

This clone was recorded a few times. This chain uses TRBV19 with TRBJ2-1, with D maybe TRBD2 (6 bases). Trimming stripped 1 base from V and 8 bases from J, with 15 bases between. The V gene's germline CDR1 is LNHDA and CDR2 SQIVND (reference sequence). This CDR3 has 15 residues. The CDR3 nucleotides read TGTGCCAGTAGTATAGGTCTTCGACTAGTCGATGAGCAGTTCTTC. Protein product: CASSIGLRLVDEQFF.

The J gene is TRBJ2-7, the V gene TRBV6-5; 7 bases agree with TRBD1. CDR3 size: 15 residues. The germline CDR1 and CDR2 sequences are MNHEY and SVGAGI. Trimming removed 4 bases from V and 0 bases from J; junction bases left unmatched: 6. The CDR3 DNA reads TGTGCCAGCAGTTCCAGGGGGTACAGCTCCTACGAGCAGTACTTC. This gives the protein CASSSRGYSSYEQYF.

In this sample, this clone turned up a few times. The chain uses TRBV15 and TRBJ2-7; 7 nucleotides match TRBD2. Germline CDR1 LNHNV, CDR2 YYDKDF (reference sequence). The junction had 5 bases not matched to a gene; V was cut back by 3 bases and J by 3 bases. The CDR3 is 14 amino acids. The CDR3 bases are TGTGCCACCAGCAGGCTGGGGAGGGGCTACGAGCAGTACTTC. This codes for CATSRLGRGYEQYF.

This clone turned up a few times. In DNA, the CDR3 is TGTGCCTGGAGTCAGGGGGGTAACAATCAGCCCCAGCATTTT. As protein: CAWSQGGNNQPQHF. This sequence joins TRBV30 and TRBJ1-5, with 7 bases fitting TRBD1. Germline values: CDR1 GTSNPN, CDR2 SVGIG (reference sequence). The CDR3 length is 14 residues. Trimming removed 2 bases from V and 3 bases from J; junction bases left unmatched: 4.

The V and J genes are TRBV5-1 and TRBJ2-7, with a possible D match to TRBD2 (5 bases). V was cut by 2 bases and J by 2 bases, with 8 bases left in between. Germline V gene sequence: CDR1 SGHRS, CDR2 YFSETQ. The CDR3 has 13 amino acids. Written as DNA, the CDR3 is TGCGCCAGCAGCTTTACTAGAGCCTACGAGCAGTACTTC. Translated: CASSFTRAYEQYF.

The CDR3, as DNA: TGTGCCAGCAGCCCCCAGGACTGGACGAACACCGGGGAGCTGTTTTTT. Protein product: CASSPQDWTNTGELFF. This rearrangement joins TRBV4-2 to TRBJ2-2; weak D call: TRBD2 (5 bases). The CDR3 totals 16 residues. Germline V gene data show CDR1 as LGHNA and CDR2 as YNFKEQ. Trimming stripped 4 bases from V and 0 bases from J, with 12 bases between.